The rows below give T cell receptor beta chains drawn from one sample of a study of cytomegalovirus exposure and HLA in healthy donors. Measured with immunoSEQ multiplex PCR; TCRdb has only the in-frame clones, and not every one. The sample includes approximately 150,000 clones, about 70% seen only once; the top ten take 3.1%. The specimen was PBMCs. The origin of the receptors is a male donor in good health and CMV-seronegative. Both conserved end residues are part of each CDR3. A D gene is named only where the DNA matches it firmly. Clone size, where shown, is once, few, many, or a class for clones that have expanded.

j_call v_call d_call clone_size cdr3_nt cdr3_aa
TRBJ2-7 TRBV7-2 TRBD2 NA TGTGCCAGCAGCTTAGAAGCGGGAGGGACAAGCTCCTACGAGCAGTACTTC CASSLEAGGTSSYEQYF
TRBJ1-1 TRBV18 NA NA TGTGCCAGCTCACCCGGGGTCCAAATGAACACTGAAGCTTTCTTT CASSPGVQMNTEAFF
TRBJ2-3 TRBV7-9 TRBD2 NA TGTGCCAGCAGCCCCGGACTAGCGGGAGATGCAGATACGCAGTATTTT CASSPGLAGDADTQYF
TRBJ2-1 TRBV25-1 TRBD2 NA TGTGCCAGCAGTGAACCCGGGACTAGCGGGAGGAATGAGCAGTTCTTC CASSEPGTSGRNEQFF
TRBJ2-7 TRBV9 NA NA TGTGCCAGCAGCGTAGTAGGCGGCGAGCAGTACTTC CASSVVGGEQYF
TRBJ1-4 TRBV28 NA few TGTGCCAGTAGGGGGACTAATGAAAAACTGTTTTTT CASRGTNEKLFF
TRBJ1-1 TRBV5-1 TRBD1 NA TGCGCCAGCAGCCCCCGATTGGACAGGGGGGGGTACACTGAAGCTTTCTTT CASSPRLDRGGYTEAFF
TRBJ1-3 TRBV4-2 NA NA TGTGCCAGCAGCCAAGATCCGAGCTCTGGAAACACCATATATTTT CASSQDPSSGNTIYF
TRBJ1-1 TRBV7-2 NA NA TGTGCCAGCAGCGTGTCGTCAGGGCTCGGCACTGAAGCTTTCTTT CASSVSSGLGTEAFF
TRBJ1-5 TRBV5-1 NA NA TGCGCCAGCAGCTTGGACGGAGGCAATCAGCCCCAGCATTTT CASSLDGGNQPQHF
TRBJ2-7 TRBV6-5 TRBD1 NA TGTGCCAGCAGTTGGGGGATACAGGGGTACGAGCAGTACTTC CASSWGIQGYEQYF
TRBJ2-7 TRBV7-2 NA NA TGTGCCAGCAGCAAACAGGGAAGCTCCTACGAGCAGTACTTC CASSKQGSSYEQYF
TRBJ2-2 TRBV7-3 TRBD2 NA TGTGCCAGCAGCTTAGCGGGGGACACCGGGGAGCTGTTTTTT CASSLAGDTGELFF
TRBJ2-1 TRBV7-9 TRBD1 NA TGTGCCAGCAGCCAGAGGGGACAGGCCCTCTATGAGCAGTTCTTC CASSQRGQALYEQFF
TRBJ2-7 TRBV7-3 TRBD1 NA TGTGCCAGCAGCCGCACGGGGGACAGGGCTTACGAGCAGTACTTC CASSRTGDRAYEQYF
TRBJ1-4 TRBV15 TRBD1 NA TGTGCCACCAGCAGACTTTCAGGGGGGACTAATGAAAAACTGTTTTTT CATSRLSGGTNEKLFF
TRBJ2-5 TRBV5-6 NA NA TGTGCCAGCAGCTTGGACAGGTCGGAGACCCAGTACTTC CASSLDRSETQYF
TRBJ2-1 TRBV6-1 TRBD1 NA TGTGCCAGCAGTCTTGACAGGGGTCTCTACAATGAGCAGTTCTTC CASSLDRGLYNEQFF
TRBJ2-7 TRBV28 NA NA TGTGCCAGCAGTTCAACGGGCTACGAGCAGTACTTC CASSSTGYEQYF
TRBJ1-4 TRBV15 NA once TGTGCCACCAGCGGAGACCAAACAGGGAGAGCTAATGAAAAACTGTTTTTT CATSGDQTGRANEKLFF
TRBJ2-7 TRBV5-1 NA NA TGCGCCAGCAGATCCACAGGGAAAGGCTACGAGCAGTACTTC CASRSTGKGYEQYF
TRBJ2-5 TRBV9 TRBD1 once TGTGCCAGCAGCGTAGGGACAGGGAGAGTGGAGACCCAGTACTTC CASSVGTGRVETQYF
TRBJ2-7 TRBV30 TRBD2 NA TGTGCCTGGAGTGCCCAAGGGACTAGCGGGGACGAGCAGTACTTC CAWSAQGTSGDEQYF
TRBJ2-7 TRBV5-1 TRBD2 NA TGCGCCAGCAGCTGGGGGCGGGGGGGCGTTAAGGACGAGCAGTACTTC CASSWGRGGVKDEQYF
TRBJ1-2 TRBV6-1 TRBD1 once TGTGCCAGCAGGGATCCGGACAGGGACTATGGCTACACCTTC CASRDPDRDYGYTF
TRBJ1-3 TRBV6-1 NA NA TGTGCCAGCAGTTCGGGGGTCTCTGGAAACACCATATATTTT CASSSGVSGNTIYF
TRBJ2-7 TRBV4-1 TRBD1 NA TGCGCCAGCAGCCCGGACAGGGGCCGGGGGCGTTTCTACGAGCAGTACTTC CASSPDRGRGRFYEQYF
TRBJ2-7 TRBV5-1 TRBD2 few TGCGCCAGCAGCTTGAAACTAGCGGGAGAGGACGAGCAGTACTTC CASSLKLAGEDEQYF